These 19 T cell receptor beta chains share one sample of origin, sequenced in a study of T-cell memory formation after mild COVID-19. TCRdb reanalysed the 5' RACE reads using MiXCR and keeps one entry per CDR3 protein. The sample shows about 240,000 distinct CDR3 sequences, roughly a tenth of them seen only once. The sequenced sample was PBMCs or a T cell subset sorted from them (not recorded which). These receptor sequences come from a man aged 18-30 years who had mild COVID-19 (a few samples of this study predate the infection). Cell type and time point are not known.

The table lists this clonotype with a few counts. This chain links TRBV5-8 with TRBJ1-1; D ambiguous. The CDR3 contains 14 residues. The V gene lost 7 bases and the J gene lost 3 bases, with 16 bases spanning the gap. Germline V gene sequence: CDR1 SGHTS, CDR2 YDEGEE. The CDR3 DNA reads TGTGCCAGCCGGAGGCGGGGAAGAGACACTGAAGCTTTCTTT. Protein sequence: CASRRRGRDTEAFF.

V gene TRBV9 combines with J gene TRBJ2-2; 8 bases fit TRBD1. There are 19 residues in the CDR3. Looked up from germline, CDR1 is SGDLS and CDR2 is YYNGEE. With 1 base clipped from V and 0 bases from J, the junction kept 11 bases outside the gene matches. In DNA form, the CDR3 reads TGTGCCAGCAGCGTAAATGTTGCAGGGGGCTCGGCGAACACCGGGGAGCTGTTTTTT. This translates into CASSVNVAGGSANTGELFF.

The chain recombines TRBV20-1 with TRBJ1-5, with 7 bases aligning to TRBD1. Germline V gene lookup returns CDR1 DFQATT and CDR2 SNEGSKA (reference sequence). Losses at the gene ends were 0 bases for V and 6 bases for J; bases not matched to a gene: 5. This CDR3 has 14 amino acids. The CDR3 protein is CSARDTGVGQPQHF. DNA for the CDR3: TGCAGTGCTAGAGATACAGGGGTAGGTCAGCCCCAGCATTTT.

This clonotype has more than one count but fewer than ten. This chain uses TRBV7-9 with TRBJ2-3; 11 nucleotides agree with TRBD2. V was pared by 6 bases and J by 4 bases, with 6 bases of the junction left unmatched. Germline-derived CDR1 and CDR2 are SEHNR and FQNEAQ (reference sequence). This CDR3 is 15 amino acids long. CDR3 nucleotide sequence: TGTGCCAGCAGTTTTACTAGCGGGGGCCCAGATACGCAGTATTTT. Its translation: CASSFTSGGPDTQYF.

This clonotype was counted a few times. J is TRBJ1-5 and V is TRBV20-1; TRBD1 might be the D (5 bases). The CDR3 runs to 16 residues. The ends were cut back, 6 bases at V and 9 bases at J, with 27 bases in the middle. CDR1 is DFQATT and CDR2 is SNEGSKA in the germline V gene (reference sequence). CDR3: CSALEVLDGTLMPQHF. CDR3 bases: TGCAGTGCCCTCGAGGTTTTAGACGGGACCCTGATGCCCCAGCATTTT.

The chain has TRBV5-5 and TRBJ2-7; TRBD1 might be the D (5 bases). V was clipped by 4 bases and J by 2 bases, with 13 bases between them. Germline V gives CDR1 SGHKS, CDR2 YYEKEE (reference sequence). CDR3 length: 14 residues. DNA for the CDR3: TGTGCCAGCAGCCCAGCACCGACAGCCTACGAGCAGTACTTC. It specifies CASSPAPTAYEQYF.

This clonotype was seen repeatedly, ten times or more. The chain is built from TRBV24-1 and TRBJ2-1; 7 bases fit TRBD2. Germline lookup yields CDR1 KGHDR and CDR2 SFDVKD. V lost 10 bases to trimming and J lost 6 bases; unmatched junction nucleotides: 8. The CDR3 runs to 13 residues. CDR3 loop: CATEPPGGNEQFF. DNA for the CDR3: TGTGCCACAGAACCCCCGGGGGGCAATGAGCAGTTCTTC.

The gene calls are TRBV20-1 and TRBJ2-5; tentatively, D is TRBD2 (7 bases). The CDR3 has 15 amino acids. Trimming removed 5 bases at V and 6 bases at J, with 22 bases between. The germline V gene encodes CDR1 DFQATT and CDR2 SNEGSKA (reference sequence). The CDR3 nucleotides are TGCAGTGCTTACATCGGGGGGCCAGCTTATAAGACCCAGTACTTC. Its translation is CSAYIGGPAYKTQYF.

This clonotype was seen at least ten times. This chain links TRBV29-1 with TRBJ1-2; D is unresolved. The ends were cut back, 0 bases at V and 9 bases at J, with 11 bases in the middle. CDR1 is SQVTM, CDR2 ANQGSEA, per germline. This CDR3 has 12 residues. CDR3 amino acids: CSVEEQPLRYTF. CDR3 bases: TGCAGCGTTGAAGAACAGCCCCTGCGCTACACCTTC.

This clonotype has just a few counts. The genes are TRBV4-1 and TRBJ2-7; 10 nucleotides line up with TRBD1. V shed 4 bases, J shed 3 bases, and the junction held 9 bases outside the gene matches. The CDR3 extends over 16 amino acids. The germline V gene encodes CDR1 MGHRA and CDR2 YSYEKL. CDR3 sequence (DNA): TGCGCCAGCAGCCGACAGTTGACAGGGGGCGGCTACGAGCAGTACGTC. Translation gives CASSRQLTGGGYEQYV.

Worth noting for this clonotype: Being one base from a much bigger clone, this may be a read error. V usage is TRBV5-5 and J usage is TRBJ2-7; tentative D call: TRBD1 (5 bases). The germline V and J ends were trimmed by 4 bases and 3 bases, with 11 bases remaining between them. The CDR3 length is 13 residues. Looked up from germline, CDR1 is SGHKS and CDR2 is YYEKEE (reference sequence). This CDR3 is CASSLGLHYEQYF. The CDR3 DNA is TGTGCCAGCAGCCTGGGGCTACACTACGAGCAGTACTTC.

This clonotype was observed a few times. The CDR3 region is CASSMTGRNQDAFF. DNA for the CDR3: TGTGCCAGCTCAATGACAGGGAGGAATCAAGATGCTTTCTTT. The rearrangement links TRBV7-2 to TRBJ1-1, with TRBD1 matching over 7 bases. The germline V gene encodes CDR1 SGHTA and CDR2 FQGNSA. This CDR3 comprises 14 residues. The trim removed 8 bases at V and 11 bases at J, leaving 17 bases unmatched.

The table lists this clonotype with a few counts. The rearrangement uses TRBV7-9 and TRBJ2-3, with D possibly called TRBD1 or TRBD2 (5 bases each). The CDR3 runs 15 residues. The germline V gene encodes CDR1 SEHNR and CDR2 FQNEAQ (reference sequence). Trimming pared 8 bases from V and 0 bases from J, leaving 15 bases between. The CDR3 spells CASAVLGESTDTQYF. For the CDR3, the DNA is TGTGCCAGCGCAGTGTTGGGGGAAAGCACAGATACGCAGTATTTT.

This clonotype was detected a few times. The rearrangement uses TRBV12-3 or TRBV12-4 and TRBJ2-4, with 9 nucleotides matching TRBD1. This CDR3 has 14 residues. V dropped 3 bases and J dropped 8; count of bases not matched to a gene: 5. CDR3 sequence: CASSFTDRGHIQYF. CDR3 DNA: TGTGCCAGCAGTTTCACGGACAGGGGTCACATTCAGTACTTC.

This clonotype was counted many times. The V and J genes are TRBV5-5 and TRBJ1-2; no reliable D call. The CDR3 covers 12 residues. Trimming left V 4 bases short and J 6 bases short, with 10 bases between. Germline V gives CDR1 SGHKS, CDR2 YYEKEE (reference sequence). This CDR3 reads CASSRTSDGYTF. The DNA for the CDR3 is TGTGCCAGCAGCAGAACAAGTGATGGCTACACCTTC. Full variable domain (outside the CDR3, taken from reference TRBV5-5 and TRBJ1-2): DAGVTQSPTHLIKTRGQQVTLRCSPISGHKSVSWYQQVLGQGPQFIFQYYEKEERGRGNFPDRFSARQFPNYSSELNVNALLLGDSALYLCASSRTSDGYTFGSGTRLTVV.

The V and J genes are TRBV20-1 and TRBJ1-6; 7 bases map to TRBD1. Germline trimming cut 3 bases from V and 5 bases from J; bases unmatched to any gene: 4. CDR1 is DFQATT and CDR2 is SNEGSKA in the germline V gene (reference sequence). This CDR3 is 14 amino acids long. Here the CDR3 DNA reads TGCAGTGCTAGTTACGGACAGGATAATTCACCCCTCCACTTT. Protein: CSASYGQDNSPLHF.

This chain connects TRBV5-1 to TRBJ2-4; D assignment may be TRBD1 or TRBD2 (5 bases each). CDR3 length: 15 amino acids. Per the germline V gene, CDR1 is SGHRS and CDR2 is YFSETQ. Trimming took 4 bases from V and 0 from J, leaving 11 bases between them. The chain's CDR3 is CASSPRGLAKNIQYF. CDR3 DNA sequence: TGCGCCAGCAGCCCACGGGGCCTAGCCAAAAACATTCAGTACTTC.

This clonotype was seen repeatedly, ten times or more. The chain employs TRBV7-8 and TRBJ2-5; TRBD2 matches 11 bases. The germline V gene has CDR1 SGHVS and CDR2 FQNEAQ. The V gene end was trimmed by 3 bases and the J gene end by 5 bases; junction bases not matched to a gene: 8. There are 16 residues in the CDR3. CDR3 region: CASSLGLAGGPETQYF. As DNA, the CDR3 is TGTGCCAGCAGCTTGGGGCTAGCGGGGGGCCCGGAGACCCAGTACTTC.

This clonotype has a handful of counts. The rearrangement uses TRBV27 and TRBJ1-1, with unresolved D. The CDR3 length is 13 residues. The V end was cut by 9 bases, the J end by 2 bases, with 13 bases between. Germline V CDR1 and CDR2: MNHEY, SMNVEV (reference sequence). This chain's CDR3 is CASKSQQNTEAFF. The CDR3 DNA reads TGTGCCAGTAAGTCTCAACAAAACACTGAAGCTTTCTTT.